This record covers a single TCR beta chain. Its cognate antigen is unknown. This sample was included in a study of cytomegalovirus exposure and HLA in healthy donors. Across the whole study: Early released data had about 80 million unique TCRs, all coming from HLA-typed donors. Regarding the study as a whole: Later, an analysis found that common viral pathogens appeared to be linked with several of the most significant clusters. A previous analysis found most TCR beta V segments productive roughly 87% or roughly 30% of the time. Apart from CMV serostatus, no immune exposure information was available.

This CDR3 region has 15 residues. The V gene end was trimmed by 3 bases and the J gene end by 4 bases; junction bases not matched to a gene: 10. Looked up from germline, CDR1 is SGHRS and CDR2 is YFSETQ. Researchers ran the PCR with 60 Vbeta and 13 Jbeta primers. Assay: immunoSEQ multiplex PCR; the TCRdb copy retains only in-frame clones and omits some. The sample has 150,000 to 200,000 clones; less than 80% are singletons. Material for sequencing was PBMCs. The rearrangement joins TRBV5-1 to TRBJ2-7; 7 bases map to TRBD1. This TCR was recovered from a female donor in good health and CMV-seronegative. Here the CDR3 reads CASSYRDSDAYEQYF. In nucleotides, the CDR3 is TGCGCCAGCAGCTACCGGGACAGTGACGCTTACGAGCAGTACTTC.